This is a list of T cell receptor beta chains from one sample in a study of blood T cell repertoires in COVID-19. Only in-frame clones appear in the TCRdb table, and some are missing; sequencing was by immunoSEQ multiplex PCR. The sample lists about 180,000 clones, approximately 80% occurring once. Sequenced sample: peripheral blood. The receptors here all came from a human donor in a cohort sampled during active COVID-19. The CDR3 runs from the conserved cysteine through the conserved F or W. The order of the fields is J gene, D gene, V gene, clone size, CDR3 DNA, CDR3 protein. A D gene is named only where the DNA matches it firmly. Not all rows give a size; the values are once, few, many and, for expanded clones, a class.

j_gene: TRBJ2-2
d_gene: TRBD2
v_gene: TRBV5-4
abundance: NA
CDR3nt: TGTGCCAGCAGCCGTAAGCGGGAGAGTGCCGGGGAGCTGTTTTTT
CDR3aa: CASSRKRESAGELFF

j_gene: TRBJ2-5
d_gene: NA
v_gene: TRBV5-1
abundance: NA
CDR3nt: TGCGCCAGCAGCTTGTACGGCGGCTCCCAAGAGACCCAGTACTTC
CDR3aa: CASSLYGGSQETQYF

j_gene: TRBJ2-7
d_gene: NA
v_gene: TRBV19
abundance: NA
CDR3nt: TGTGCCAGTAGTATAGGAGGGCAGGGACTCAAAGAATTC
CDR3aa: CASSIGGQGLKEF

j_gene: TRBJ2-3
d_gene: NA
v_gene: TRBV19
abundance: NA
CDR3nt: TGTGCCAGTAGTATAGCCGCGGGGCAGGGAACGCAGTATTTT
CDR3aa: CASSIAAGQGTQYF

j_gene: TRBJ1-5
d_gene: TRBD1
v_gene: TRBV4-1
abundance: NA
CDR3nt: TGCGCCAGCAGCCGAACCGGGACAGCCGGTCAGCCCCAGCATTTT
CDR3aa: CASSRTGTAGQPQHF

j_gene: TRBJ1-2
d_gene: NA
v_gene: TRBV15
abundance: NA
CDR3nt: TGTGCCACCAGCAGAGATTGGACAGCAGCTAACTATGGCTACACCTTC
CDR3aa: CATSRDWTAANYGYTF

j_gene: TRBJ2-7
d_gene: TRBD1
v_gene: TRBV6-6
abundance: NA
CDR3nt: TGTGCCAGCAGTTTACAGACAGGGGTGACCTACGAGCAGTACTTC
CDR3aa: CASSLQTGVTYEQYF

j_gene: TRBJ2-1
d_gene: NA
v_gene: TRBV7-3
abundance: NA
CDR3nt: TGTGCCAGCAGCTCCTCCGGGATCGACAATGAGCAGTTCTTC
CDR3aa: CASSSSGIDNEQFF

j_gene: TRBJ2-2
d_gene: TRBD2
v_gene: TRBV5-4
abundance: NA
CDR3nt: TGTGCCAGCAGCCTGAGACTAGCGGCCCTCTCGAACACCGGGGAGCTGTTTTTT
CDR3aa: CASSLRLAALSNTGELFF

j_gene: TRBJ2-5
d_gene: NA
v_gene: TRBV11-3
abundance: NA
CDR3nt: TGTGCCAGCAGCTCCGGGGTGGCCCAGTACTTC
CDR3aa: CASSSGVAQYF

j_gene: TRBJ1-6
d_gene: NA
v_gene: TRBV27
abundance: NA
CDR3nt: TGTGCCAGCAGCCTCGCGTACAATTCACCCCTCCACTTT
CDR3aa: CASSLAYNSPLHF

j_gene: TRBJ1-1
d_gene: TRBD1
v_gene: TRBV2
abundance: NA
CDR3nt: TGTGCCAGTCGGGACAGACCGAACACTGAAGCTTTCTTT
CDR3aa: CASRDRPNTEAFF

j_gene: TRBJ2-5
d_gene: TRBD1
v_gene: TRBV7-3
abundance: NA
CDR3nt: TGTGCCAGCAGCTTAAATGGAGGGACAGGGGGCTGGGAGACCCAGTACTTC
CDR3aa: CASSLNGGTGGWETQYF

j_gene: TRBJ1-2
d_gene: NA
v_gene: TRBV19
abundance: once
CDR3nt: TGTGCCAGTAGGCCCGTAAGGGGCAGTCGAAACTATGGCTACACCTTC
CDR3aa: CASRPVRGSRNYGYTF

j_gene: TRBJ1-4
d_gene: TRBD1
v_gene: TRBV2
abundance: NA
CDR3nt: TGTGCCAGCAGTGAGGCGACAGGGACGGGTGAAAAACTGTTTTTT
CDR3aa: CASSEATGTGEKLFF

j_gene: TRBJ2-1
d_gene: TRBD1
v_gene: TRBV7-9
abundance: NA
CDR3nt: TGTGCCAGCAGCCGAAGGGACAGTAACTACAATGAGCAGTTCTTC
CDR3aa: CASSRRDSNYNEQFF

j_gene: TRBJ1-2
d_gene: NA
v_gene: TRBV9
abundance: NA
CDR3nt: TGTGCCAGCAGCCCTCCGGGCAGGGGAGAAGGCTACACCTTC
CDR3aa: CASSPPGRGEGYTF

j_gene: TRBJ2-5
d_gene: NA
v_gene: TRBV2
abundance: NA
CDR3nt: TGTGCCAGCAGGAACCACACAGGGTACCTACGGGAGACCCAGTACTTC
CDR3aa: CASRNHTGYLRETQYF

j_gene: TRBJ2-5
d_gene: NA
v_gene: TRBV4-3
abundance: NA
CDR3nt: TGCGCCAGCAGCCAAGAAAGCGGTCTCCAAGAGACCCAGTACTTC
CDR3aa: CASSQESGLQETQYF

j_gene: TRBJ1-6
d_gene: NA
v_gene: TRBV5-4
abundance: NA
CDR3nt: TGTGCCAGCAGCTTCAATCCGGAGCAATTGAACTCACCCCTCCACTTT
CDR3aa: CASSFNPEQLNSPLHF

j_gene: TRBJ2-3
d_gene: TRBD2
v_gene: TRBV5-4
abundance: many
CDR3nt: TGTGCCAGCAGCTTCGAACGACTAGCAACAGATACGCAGTATTTT
CDR3aa: CASSFERLATDTQYF

j_gene: TRBJ1-2
d_gene: NA
v_gene: TRBV28
abundance: NA
CDR3nt: TGTGCCAGCAGTTTAAGGGGATCAGGGGTATATGGCTACACCTTC
CDR3aa: CASSLRGSGVYGYTF

j_gene: TRBJ2-5
d_gene: NA
v_gene: TRBV9
abundance: once
CDR3nt: TGTGCCAGCAGCGTAGGTCTAGAAGAGACCCAGTACTTC
CDR3aa: CASSVGLEETQYF

j_gene: TRBJ2-1
d_gene: NA
v_gene: TRBV27
abundance: NA
CDR3nt: TGTGCCAACTCCTCAGGGGCGACCAATGAGCAGTTCTTC
CDR3aa: CANSSGATNEQFF

j_gene: TRBJ2-7
d_gene: NA
v_gene: TRBV4-2
abundance: NA
CDR3nt: TGTGCCAGCAGCCAAGATATGGTAGCCTACGAGCAGTACTTC
CDR3aa: CASSQDMVAYEQYF

j_gene: TRBJ1-2
d_gene: TRBD1
v_gene: TRBV27
abundance: NA
CDR3nt: TGTGCCAGCAGTCCCGGACAGGACCAGTACTATGGCTACACCTTC
CDR3aa: CASSPGQDQYYGYTF

j_gene: TRBJ1-6
d_gene: TRBD1
v_gene: TRBV12-3/TRBV12-4
abundance: NA
CDR3nt: TGTGCCATACGGAGGGGGCCTAATTCACCCCTCCACTTT
CDR3aa: CAIRRGPNSPLHF

j_gene: TRBJ2-1
d_gene: TRBD1
v_gene: TRBV19
abundance: NA
CDR3nt: TGTGCCCTACAGGGGGGGCAGTTCTTC
CDR3aa: CALQGGQFF

j_gene: TRBJ2-7
d_gene: TRBD1
v_gene: TRBV11-2
abundance: NA
CDR3nt: TGTGCCAGCAGCTCCCGGACAGGGGCGGGCTCCTACGAGCAGTACTTC
CDR3aa: CASSSRTGAGSYEQYF

j_gene: TRBJ2-7
d_gene: TRBD2
v_gene: TRBV9
abundance: few
CDR3nt: TGTGCCAGCAGCCCAGGACTAGAGTACGAGCAGTACTTC
CDR3aa: CASSPGLEYEQYF

j_gene: TRBJ2-5
d_gene: NA
v_gene: TRBV4-1
abundance: NA
CDR3nt: TGCGCCAGCAGCCAAGCCCAGTTCCAAGAGACCCAGTACTTC
CDR3aa: CASSQAQFQETQYF

j_gene: TRBJ1-2
d_gene: NA
v_gene: TRBV24-1
abundance: NA
CDR3nt: TGTGCCACCAGTGATGGGGCCCAGGTGTATGGCTACACCTTC
CDR3aa: CATSDGAQVYGYTF

j_gene: TRBJ1-1
d_gene: NA
v_gene: TRBV12-3/TRBV12-4
abundance: NA
CDR3nt: TGTGCCAGCAGTCCGTGGCCTGAAGCTTTCTTT
CDR3aa: CASSPWPEAFF

j_gene: TRBJ2-2
d_gene: TRBD2
v_gene: TRBV2
abundance: NA
CDR3nt: TGTGCCAGCAGCGAAGGACTAGCGTCAACCGGGGAGCTGTTTTTT
CDR3aa: CASSEGLASTGELFF

j_gene: TRBJ2-7
d_gene: TRBD1
v_gene: TRBV6-6
abundance: NA
CDR3nt: TGTGCCAGCAGAAGACCATCACAGGGGTCCTACGAGCAGTACTTC
CDR3aa: CASRRPSQGSYEQYF

j_gene: TRBJ2-7
d_gene: NA
v_gene: TRBV7-2
abundance: NA
CDR3nt: TGTGCCAGCAGCTTAGGACACACAGGTCTGTTTAAAAACGAGCAGTACTTC
CDR3aa: CASSLGHTGLFKNEQYF

j_gene: TRBJ1-3
d_gene: TRBD1
v_gene: TRBV10-3
abundance: NA
CDR3nt: TGTGCCATCAGTTCCGGACAGGTTTATGGAAACACCATATATTTT
CDR3aa: CAISSGQVYGNTIYF

j_gene: TRBJ2-1
d_gene: NA
v_gene: TRBV29-1
abundance: NA
CDR3nt: TGCAGCGTTGAAGAAGGACTACGGTCCTACAATGAGCAGTTCTTC
CDR3aa: CSVEEGLRSYNEQFF

j_gene: TRBJ1-1
d_gene: NA
v_gene: TRBV28
abundance: NA
CDR3nt: TGTGCCAGCAGTTCCCTGGGACTTCACCAAGAGCAGAACACTGAAGCTTTCTTT
CDR3aa: CASSSLGLHQEQNTEAFF